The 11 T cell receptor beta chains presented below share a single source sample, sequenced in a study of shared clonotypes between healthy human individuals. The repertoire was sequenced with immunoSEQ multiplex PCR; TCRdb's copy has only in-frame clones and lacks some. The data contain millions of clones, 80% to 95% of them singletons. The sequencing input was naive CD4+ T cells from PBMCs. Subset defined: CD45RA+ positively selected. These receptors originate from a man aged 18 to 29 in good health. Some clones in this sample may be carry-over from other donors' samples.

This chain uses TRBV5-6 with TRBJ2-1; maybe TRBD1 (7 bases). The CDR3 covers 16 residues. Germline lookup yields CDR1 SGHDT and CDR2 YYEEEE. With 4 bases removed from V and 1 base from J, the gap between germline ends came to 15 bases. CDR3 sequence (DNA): TGTGCCAGCAGCCTGACGGCGGGACAGTCCTACAATGAGCAGTTCTTC. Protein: CASSLTAGQSYNEQFF.

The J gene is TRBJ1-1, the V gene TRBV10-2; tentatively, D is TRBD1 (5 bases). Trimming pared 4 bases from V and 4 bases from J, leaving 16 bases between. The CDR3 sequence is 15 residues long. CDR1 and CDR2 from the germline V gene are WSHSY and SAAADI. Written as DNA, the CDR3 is TGCGCCAGCAGTGGGGGGAGCACCGGGGGCACTGAAGCTTTCTTT. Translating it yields CASSGGSTGGTEAFF.

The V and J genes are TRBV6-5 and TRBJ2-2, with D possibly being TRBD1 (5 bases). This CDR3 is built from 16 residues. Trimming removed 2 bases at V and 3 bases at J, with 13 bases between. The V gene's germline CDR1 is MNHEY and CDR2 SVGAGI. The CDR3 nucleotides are TGTGCCAGCAGTTACCTCCCCCCACAGGACACCGGGGAGCTGTTTTTT. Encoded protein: CASSYLPPQDTGELFF.

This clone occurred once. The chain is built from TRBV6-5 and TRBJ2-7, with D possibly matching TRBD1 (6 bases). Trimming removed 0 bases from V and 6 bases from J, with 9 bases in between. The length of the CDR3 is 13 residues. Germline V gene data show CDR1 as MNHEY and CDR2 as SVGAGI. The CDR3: CASSYSGGREQYF. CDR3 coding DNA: TGTGCCAGCAGTTACTCTGGGGGCCGCGAGCAGTACTTC.

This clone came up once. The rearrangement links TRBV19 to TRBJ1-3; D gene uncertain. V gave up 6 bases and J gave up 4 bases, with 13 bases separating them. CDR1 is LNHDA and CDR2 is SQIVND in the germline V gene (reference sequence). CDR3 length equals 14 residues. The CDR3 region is CASRRTSAGNTIYF. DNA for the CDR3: TGTGCCAGTAGGCGAACTTCGGCAGGAAACACCATATATTTT. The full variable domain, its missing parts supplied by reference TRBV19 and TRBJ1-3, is DGGITQSPKYLFRKEGQNVTLSCEQNLNHDAMYWYRQDPGQGLRLIYYSQIVNDFQKGDIAEGYSVSREKKESFPLTVTSAQKNPTAFYLCASRRTSAGNTIYFGEGSWLTVV.

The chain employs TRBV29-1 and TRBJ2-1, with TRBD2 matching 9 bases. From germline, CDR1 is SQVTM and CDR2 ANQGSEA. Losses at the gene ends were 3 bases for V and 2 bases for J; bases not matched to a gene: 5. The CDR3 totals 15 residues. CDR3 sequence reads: CSVEYPSGTYNEQFF. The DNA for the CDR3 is TGCAGCGTTGAGTATCCTAGCGGGACCTACAATGAGCAGTTCTTC.

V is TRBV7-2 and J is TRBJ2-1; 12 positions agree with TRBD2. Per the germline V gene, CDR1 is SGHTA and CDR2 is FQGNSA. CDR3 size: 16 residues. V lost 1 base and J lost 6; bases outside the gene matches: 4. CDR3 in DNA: TGTGCCAGCAGCTTAGGTGTGACTAGCGGGAGCAATGAGCAGTTCTTC. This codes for CASSLGVTSGSNEQFF.

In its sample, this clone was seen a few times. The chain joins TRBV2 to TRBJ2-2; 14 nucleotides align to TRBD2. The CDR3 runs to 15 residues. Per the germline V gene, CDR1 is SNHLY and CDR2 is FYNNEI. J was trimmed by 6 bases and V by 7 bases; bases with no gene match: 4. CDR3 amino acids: CASTLGLAGAGELFF. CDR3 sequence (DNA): TGTGCCAGCACCCTGGGACTAGCGGGAGCCGGGGAGCTGTTTTTT.

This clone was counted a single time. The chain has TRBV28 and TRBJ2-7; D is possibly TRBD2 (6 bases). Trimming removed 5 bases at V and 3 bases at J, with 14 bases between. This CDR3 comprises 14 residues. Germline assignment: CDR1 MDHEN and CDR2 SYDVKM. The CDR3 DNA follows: TGTGCCAGCAGTCTAAGGACGGGGGACTACGAGCAGTACTTC. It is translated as CASSLRTGDYEQYF.

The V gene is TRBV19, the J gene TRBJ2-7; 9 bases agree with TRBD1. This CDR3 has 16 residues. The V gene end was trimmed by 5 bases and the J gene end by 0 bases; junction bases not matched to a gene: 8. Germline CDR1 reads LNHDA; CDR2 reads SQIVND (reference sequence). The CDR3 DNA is TGTGCCAGTAGTCCCACCCGGACAGGGGTCTCCTACGAGCAGTACTTC. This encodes CASSPTRTGVSYEQYF.

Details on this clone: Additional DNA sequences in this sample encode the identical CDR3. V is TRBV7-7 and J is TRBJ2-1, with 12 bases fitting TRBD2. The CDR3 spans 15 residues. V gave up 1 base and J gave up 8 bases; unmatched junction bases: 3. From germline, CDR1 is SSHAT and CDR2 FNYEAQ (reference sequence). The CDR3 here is CASSLGLAGVYEQFF. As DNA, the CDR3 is TGTGCCAGCAGCTTAGGACTAGCGGGAGTGTATGAGCAGTTCTTC.